Below are 25 T cell receptor beta chains sequenced from a single sample in a study of CD4 T cells in relation to SARS-CoV-2 and coronaviruses. Profiling relied on immunoSEQ multiplex PCR, and the TCRdb table lists in-frame clones only, not all of them. The sample lists around 41,000 clones, 84% seen once, with around 1.3% in the top ten. Antigen specificity for these receptors is unknown. Sequencing was done on a sample of naive CD4+ T cells from PBMCs, cultured in vitro. Subset denoted: naive CD4+ T cells isolated by negative enrichment. These receptor sequences come from an adult with COVID-19.

This chain uses TRBV28 with TRBJ2-1, with 7 bases aligning to TRBD2. Trimming removed 5 bases from V and 7 bases from J; junction bases left unmatched: 14. The CDR3 extends over 16 amino acids. Germline-derived CDR1 and CDR2 are MDHEN and SYDVKM. The CDR3 DNA reads TGTGCCAGCAGTCCCATCAGGCGGGGGTATTTAAATGAGCAGTTCTTC. As protein: CASSPIRRGYLNEQFF.

The chain recombines TRBV12-5 with TRBJ2-1, with D possibly being TRBD1 or TRBD2 (5 bases each). The CDR3 sequence is 12 residues long. The germline CDR1 and CDR2 sequences are LGHNT and FRNRAP. V lost 3 bases to trimming and J lost 15 bases, with 15 bases between them. The CDR3 sequence: CASGFSRGRVFF. In DNA form, the CDR3 reads TGTGCTAGTGGTTTCAGCCGGGGCAGGGTGTTCTTC.

The gene calls are TRBV7-2 and TRBJ1-4, with no clear D. The CDR3 spans 15 residues. V was trimmed by 3 bases and J by 6 bases, leaving 14 bases between them. Germline CDR1 and CDR2: SGHTA and FQGNSA. The CDR3 sequence: CASSFEVQAYEKLFF. In DNA, the CDR3 is TGTGCCAGCAGCTTTGAGGTTCAGGCCTATGAAAAACTGTTTTTT.

The chain couples TRBV9 to TRBJ2-1; a possible D gene is TRBD2 (5 bases). Between the trimmed V and J ends, which lost 0 bases and 6 bases, there was a span of 22 bases. The CDR3 spans 18 residues. Germline CDR1 is SGDLS and CDR2 is YYNGEE. The CDR3 loop reads CASSVGFMGSIPGNEQFF. The CDR3 bases are TGTGCCAGCAGCGTAGGATTCATGGGGAGTATCCCCGGCAATGAGCAGTTCTTC.

This clone was found a few times. J is TRBJ2-7 and V is TRBV5-1, with TRBD1 matching 8 bases. Germline values: CDR1 SGHRS, CDR2 YFSETQ. The CDR3 has 13 amino acids. V lost 4 bases and J lost 3; bases outside the gene matches: 3. In DNA form, the CDR3 reads TGCGCCAGCAGCATAGACAGGGGCTACGAGCAGTACTTC. Residues: CASSIDRGYEQYF.

The chain recombines TRBV5-1 with TRBJ2-3, with 10 bases lining up with TRBD2. The V and J ends lost 4 bases and 3 bases, in that order; junction bases with no gene match: 11. This CDR3 is 17 amino acids long. In germline, CDR1 is SGHRS, CDR2 YFSETQ. This CDR3 reads CASSVAGTSVRTDTQYF. CDR3 sequence (DNA): TGCGCCAGCAGCGTGGCCGGGACTAGCGTAAGAACAGATACGCAGTATTTT. Combining the CDR3 with reference TRBV5-1 and TRBJ2-3 gives the whole variable domain KAGVTQTPRYLIKTRGQQVTLSCSPISGHRSVSWYQQTPGQGLQFLFEYFSETQRNKGNFPGRFSGRQFSNSRSEMNVSTLELGDSALYLCASSVAGTSVRTDTQYFGPGTRLTVL.

The rearrangement links TRBV4-2 to TRBJ2-3; 10 bases agree with TRBD2. This CDR3 is 16 amino acids long. The junction had 7 bases not matched to a gene; V was cut back by 5 bases and J by 2 bases. Germline V gives CDR1 LGHNA, CDR2 YNFKEQ. The DNA of the CDR3 is TGTGCCAGCAGCTGGCGGACTAGCGGTTCCACAGATACGCAGTATTTT. Its protein product is CASSWRTSGSTDTQYF.

The chain carries TRBV6-5 and TRBJ2-1, with TRBD2 matching over 13 bases. Germline CDR1 reads MNHEY; CDR2 reads SVGAGI. V was clipped by 6 bases and J by 4 bases; unmatched bases: 3. This CDR3 has 15 amino acids. The CDR3 DNA reads as TGTGCCAGCAGCAGACTAGCGGGAGGATACAATGAGCAGTTCTTC. Protein: CASSRLAGGYNEQFF.

V gene TRBV5-1 combines with J gene TRBJ1-2; D not certain. With 0 bases removed from V and 1 base from J, the gap between germline ends came to 7 bases. CDR1 is SGHRS and CDR2 is YFSETQ in the germline V gene. The CDR3 extends over 14 amino acids. CDR3 residues: CASSLALVNYGYTF. The CDR3 DNA reads as TGCGCCAGCAGCTTGGCCTTGGTTAACTATGGCTACACCTTC.

V gene TRBV7-9 combines with J gene TRBJ2-1; 8 bases fit TRBD2. This CDR3 region has 16 residues. Trimming removed 1 base from V and 9 bases from J; junction bases left unmatched: 11. Germline V lookup: CDR1 SEHNR, CDR2 FQNEAQ (reference sequence). The CDR3: CASSLEGGRRYGEQFF. The CDR3 DNA follows: TGTGCCAGCAGCTTAGAAGGCGGGAGGAGGTATGGTGAGCAGTTCTTC.

The chain couples TRBV2 to TRBJ2-1, with no clear D. V was trimmed by 6 bases and J by 8 bases, leaving 17 bases between them. Germline V lookup: CDR1 SNHLY, CDR2 FYNNEI. This CDR3 comprises 14 residues. CDR3 protein: CASRLPLLVDEQFF. The CDR3 bases are TGTGCCAGCAGACTACCTCTCCTTGTGGATGAGCAGTTCTTC.

This clone was observed once. The chain employs TRBV5-4 and TRBJ2-1; 7 bases agree with TRBD2. Unmatched junction bases numbered 12, after V lost 2 bases and J lost 7 bases. The CDR3 is 16 amino acids. CDR1 and CDR2 from the germline V gene are SGHNT and YYREEE (reference sequence). The CDR3 DNA reads as TGTGCCAGCAGCTTCATGGCTAGCGGAACCCAAAATGAGCAGTTCTTC. Protein product: CASSFMASGTQNEQFF.

The chain employs TRBV3-1 (or the pseudogene TRBV3-2) and TRBJ2-7, with 8 nucleotides matching TRBD1. Germline CDR1 is LGHDT and CDR2 is YNNKEL (reference sequence). Unmatched junction bases numbered 9, after V lost 6 bases and J lost 5 bases. This CDR3 comprises 14 residues. The CDR3 here is CASRKQGGHNEQYF. Written as DNA, the CDR3 is TGTGCCAGCAGGAAACAGGGGGGTCACAACGAGCAGTACTTC.

This chain uses TRBV5-4 with TRBJ2-7; no clear D gene. Germline V gives CDR1 SGHNT, CDR2 YYREEE (reference sequence). Trimming pared 0 bases from V and 0 bases from J, leaving 13 bases between. The length of the CDR3 is 16 residues. The CDR3 protein is CASSLAGPVGSYEQYF. The CDR3 DNA reads TGTGCCAGCAGCTTGGCTGGCCCAGTCGGCTCCTACGAGCAGTACTTC.

The gene calls are TRBV5-4 and TRBJ2-7, with D unresolved. With 4 bases removed from V and 7 bases from J, the gap between germline ends came to 12 bases. Germline V lookup: CDR1 SGHNT, CDR2 YYREEE (reference sequence). This CDR3 comprises 12 residues. CDR3 nucleotides: TGTGCCAGCAGCCGCAGCCCTACGGAGCAGTACTTC. It specifies CASSRSPTEQYF.

This chain links TRBV5-1 with TRBJ1-2, with D perhaps matching TRBD1 (6 bases). There are 14 residues in the CDR3. V was shortened by 4 bases and J by 6 bases, with 16 bases between the two germline ends. Germline CDR1 reads SGHRS; CDR2 reads YFSETQ. CDR3 DNA sequence: TGCGCCAGCAGCCCCCCGACAGGTCCAGATGGCTACACCTTC. Protein sequence: CASSPPTGPDGYTF.

V gene TRBV18 combines with J gene TRBJ1-5; 9 bases fit TRBD1. In germline, CDR1 is KGHSH, CDR2 LQKENI. The CDR3 consists of 14 residues. J lost 7 bases, V lost 8 bases, and 9 bases had no gene match. The CDR3 loop reads CASQDTGGAQPQHF. The CDR3 DNA sequence: TGTGCCAGCCAAGATACAGGGGGCGCGCAGCCCCAGCATTTT.

The J gene is TRBJ2-2, the V gene TRBV3-1 (or the pseudogene TRBV3-2); D is unclear. Between the trimmed V and J ends, which lost 0 bases and 6 bases, there was a span of 8 bases. The CDR3 has 14 amino acids. Per the germline V gene, CDR1 is LGHDT and CDR2 is YNNKEL (reference sequence). CDR3 coding DNA: TGTGCCAGCAGCCAAGATATTTTGGCCGGGGAGCTGTTTTTT. This translates into CASSQDILAGELFF.

The chain combines TRBV5-1 with TRBJ2-7, with 7 bases matching TRBD2. This CDR3 contains 17 residues. In germline, CDR1 is SGHRS, CDR2 YFSETQ. V shed 1 base, J shed 4 bases, and the junction held 14 bases outside the gene matches. CDR3 protein: CASSLRIAASGGYEQYF. DNA of the CDR3: TGCGCCAGCAGCTTGCGTATTGCGGCTAGCGGTGGATACGAGCAGTACTTC.

The chain combines TRBV7-6 with TRBJ2-3, with TRBD1 as a possible D gene (6 bases). This CDR3 spans 17 amino acids. Germline loops: CDR1 SGHVS, CDR2 FNYEAQ. V lost 2 bases and J lost 2, with 17 bases in between. The CDR3 is CASSLNVLGTTTDTQYF. The CDR3 DNA reads as TGTGCCAGCAGCTTAAACGTGCTCGGGACAACCACAGATACGCAGTATTTT.

The V call is TRBV3-1 (or the pseudogene TRBV3-2), the J call TRBJ2-7; 7 bases align to TRBD1. Germline loops: CDR1 LGHDT, CDR2 YNNKEL (reference sequence). The length of the CDR3 is 15 residues. V shed 4 bases, J shed 4 bases, and the junction held 10 bases outside the gene matches. CDR3 in amino acids: CASSRTGTASYEQYF. CDR3 in DNA: TGTGCCAGCAGCCGGACCGGGACAGCAAGTTACGAGCAGTACTTC.

This sequence joins TRBV29-1 and TRBJ1-2; D remains ambiguous. V dropped 0 bases and J dropped 7 bases, with 12 bases sitting between them. The CDR3 has 13 residues. Germline V gene lookup returns CDR1 SQVTM and CDR2 ANQGSEA. CDR3 in amino acids: CSVEDRNRVGYTF. In DNA form, the CDR3 reads TGCAGCGTTGAAGATCGGAATCGAGTTGGCTACACCTTC.

This chain joins TRBV27 and TRBJ1-2, with a possible D match to TRBD1 (6 bases). Per germline, CDR1 MNHEY and CDR2 SMNVEV (reference sequence). Trimming took 5 bases from V and 7 from J, leaving 14 bases between them. The CDR3 contains 13 residues. The CDR3 DNA reads as TGTGCCAGCAGTAGAGCCGGGACACCTGGCTACACCTTC. Its translation: CASSRAGTPGYTF.

The chain couples TRBV29-1 to TRBJ2-1; 13 bases map to TRBD2. This CDR3 region has 17 residues. The junction had 12 bases not matched to a gene; V was cut back by 7 bases and J by 3 bases. The germline gives CDR1 SQVTM, CDR2 ANQGSEA. The CDR3 loop reads CSADRTSGSSGYNEQFF. The CDR3, as DNA: TGCAGCGCCGACCGGACTAGCGGGAGCTCCGGCTACAATGAGCAGTTCTTC.

The chain links TRBV19 to TRBJ2-7, with D perhaps matching TRBD2 (5 bases). Trimming removed 4 bases from V and 3 bases from J, with 25 bases in between. CDR1 is LNHDA and CDR2 is SQIVND in the germline V gene (reference sequence). The length of the CDR3 is 18 residues. This chain's CDR3 is CASSRLPSGSARDYEQYF. The CDR3 DNA is TGTGCCAGTAGTAGACTCCCAAGCGGTTCGGCGAGGGACTACGAGCAGTACTTC.